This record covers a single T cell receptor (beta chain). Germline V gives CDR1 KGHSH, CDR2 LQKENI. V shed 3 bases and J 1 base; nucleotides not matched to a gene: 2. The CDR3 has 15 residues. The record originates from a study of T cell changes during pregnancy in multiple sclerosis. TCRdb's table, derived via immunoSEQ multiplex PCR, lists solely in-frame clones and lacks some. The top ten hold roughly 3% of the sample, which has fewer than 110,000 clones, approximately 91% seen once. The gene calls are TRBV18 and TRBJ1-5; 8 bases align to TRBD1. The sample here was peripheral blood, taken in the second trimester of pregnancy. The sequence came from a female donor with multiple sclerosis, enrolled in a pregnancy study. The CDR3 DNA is TGTGCCAGCTCACCGAACAGGGGGAGCAATCAGCCCCAGCATTTT. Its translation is CASSPNRGSNQPQHF.